Listed below are T cell receptor beta chains from one sample, sequenced in a study of blood T cell repertoires in COVID-19. Some clones are missing from TCRdb's copy, which holds only in-frame ones; the method was immunoSEQ multiplex PCR. The sample yields roughly 250,000 clones, approximately 86% seen once. The sample taken for sequencing was PBMCs or T cells enriched from blood (not recorded which). The receptor set was obtained from a woman aged 45-65 years who had recovered from COVID-19. The CDR3 runs from the conserved cysteine through the conserved F or W. D genes are given only for firm matches. Clone size appears in some rows only: once, few, many, or a class for an expanded clone.

D	size	V	length	J	DNA	CDR3
NA	many	TRBV9	15	TRBJ2-2	TGTGCCAGCAGCGTAGGGCAGGGGAACACCGGGGAGCTGTTTTTT	CASSVGQGNTGELFF
NA	NA	TRBV2	12	TRBJ1-2	TGTGCCAGCAGTGAAGGTTCATATGGCTACACCTTC	CASSEGSYGYTF
TRBD2	NA	TRBV2	16	TRBJ2-3	TGTGCCAGCAGTGAGGCCCTAGCGGGATACACAGATACGCAGTATTTT	CASSEALAGYTDTQYF
NA	NA	TRBV2	13	TRBJ1-1	TGTGCCAGCAGTGGACAGTTTAACACTGAAGCTTTCTTT	CASSGQFNTEAFF
NA	NA	TRBV30	15	TRBJ1-5	TGTGCCTGGAGTGTATTTGGGCAGTACAATCAGCCCCAGCATTTT	CAWSVFGQYNQPQHF
NA	NA	TRBV3-1/TRBV3-2	14	TRBJ2-1	TGTGCCAGCAGCCAGGGTCTCCAGCGTGGTGAGCAGTTCTTC	CASSQGLQRGEQFF
NA	NA	TRBV6-2/TRBV6-3	13	TRBJ2-3	TGTGCCAGCAGTTACGCGGGGCCAGATACGCAGTATTTT	CASSYAGPDTQYF
TRBD1	NA	TRBV6-5	15	TRBJ1-5	TGTGCCAGCAGTTACCTAGGACAGGGTGGTCAGCCCCAGCATTTT	CASSYLGQGGQPQHF
TRBD1	once	TRBV9	14	TRBJ2-7	TGTGCCAGCAGCGGGGGGACAGGGGGCTACGAGCAGTACTTC	CASSGGTGGYEQYF
NA	few	TRBV3-1/TRBV3-2	16	TRBJ2-3	TGTGCCAGCAGCCACCGAGGGGGGGCAAAGGTTGATACGCAGTATTTT	CASSHRGGAKVDTQYF
TRBD1	NA	TRBV12-3/TRBV12-4	12	TRBJ1-5	TGTGCCACGGGACAGGGACGTCAGCCCCAGCATTTT	CATGQGRQPQHF
TRBD2	NA	TRBV29-1	16	TRBJ2-1	TGCAGCGGAACAGGTGGCCTAGCGGGGTCCTACAATGAGCAGTTCTTC	CSGTGGLAGSYNEQFF
TRBD1	once	TRBV18	14	TRBJ2-1	TGTGCCAGCTCACCCGAGACAGGGTCCAGTGAGCAGTTCTTC	CASSPETGSSEQFF
TRBD2	NA	TRBV10-2	13	TRBJ2-2	TGCGCCAGCAGAGCGGGAGCGGGCGGGGAGCTGTTTTTT	CASRAGAGGELFF
TRBD2	NA	TRBV30	15	TRBJ2-1	TGTGCCTGGAGTCATCGTCCGGCGGGAGGGGGTGAGCAGTTCTTC	CAWSHRPAGGGEQFF
TRBD2	NA	TRBV28	17	TRBJ2-2	TGTGCCAGCAGTTTAATTCGTGGGGCTAGCGGTCACGGGGAGCTGTTTTTT	CASSLIRGASGHGELFF
TRBD2	once	TRBV5-4	17	TRBJ2-2	TGTGCCAGCAGTCCAGGTATCGCGGGAGGGGTCACCGGGGAGCTGTTTTTT	CASSPGIAGGVTGELFF
TRBD1	NA	TRBV28	13	TRBJ1-1	TGTGCCAGCAGTTTTGACAGGGACACTGAAGCTTTCTTT	CASSFDRDTEAFF
NA	NA	TRBV6-4	13	TRBJ2-2	TGTGCCAGCAGTGAACGGGTCGACGGGGAGCTGTTTTTT	CASSERVDGELFF
NA	NA	TRBV27	13	TRBJ1-1	TGTGCCAGCAGTGCTGCCGGGGTCGCGGAAGCTTTCTTT	CASSAAGVAEAFF
TRBD1	few	TRBV25-1	13	TRBJ1-1	TGTGCCAGCGGGGGACAGAGTAACACTGAAGCTTTCTTT	CASGGQSNTEAFF
TRBD1	NA	TRBV19	16	TRBJ2-5	TGTGCCAGTAGTGCTAGGACAGGGGTAGGCCAAGAGACCCAGTACTTC	CASSARTGVGQETQYF
TRBD1	NA	TRBV27	16	TRBJ2-2	TGTGCCAGCAGTTTATCGTCACAGGGGGCAGGCGGGGAGCTGTTTTTT	CASSLSSQGAGGELFF
TRBD1	NA	TRBV6-1	16	TRBJ1-4	TGTGCCACCAATGACAGGGGGCATGATGGTAATGAAAAACTGTTTTTT	CATNDRGHDGNEKLFF
NA	once	TRBV5-6	15	TRBJ1-2	TGTGCCAGCACCCCCCGGGGGGCAGGTGGATTTGGCTACACCTTC	CASTPRGAGGFGYTF
NA	NA	TRBV7-3	14	TRBJ1-1	TGTGCCAGCAGCTTATTTGGGGGCAAGGCTGAAGCTTTCTTT	CASSLFGGKAEAFF
NA	NA	TRBV24-1	15	TRBJ2-1	TGTGCCACCAGTGCCCCCCTTGCGGACTCGAATGAGCAGTTCTTC	CATSAPLADSNEQFF
NA	NA	TRBV2	13	TRBJ2-7	TGTGCCAGCCAGGTGGGGCAGCTCGACGAGCAGTACTTC	CASQVGQLDEQYF
TRBD1	NA	TRBV9	15	TRBJ2-2	TGTGCCAGCAATTCGGGACAGGGGATCACCGGGGAGCTGTTTTTT	CASNSGQGITGELFF
NA	NA	TRBV28	15	TRBJ1-5	TGTGCCAGCAGTTCCATGGCAGGGAGCAATCAGCCCCAGCATTTT	CASSSMAGSNQPQHF
TRBD1	NA	TRBV5-1	15	TRBJ2-1	TGCGCCAGCAGCTTTATGACAGGGGGGACCAATGAGCAGTTCTTC	CASSFMTGGTNEQFF
NA	NA	TRBV6-1	16	TRBJ2-1	TGTGCCAGCAGTGAATCCGCGGGTTCGGCCGGGGATGAGCAGTTCTTC	CASSESAGSAGDEQFF
TRBD2	NA	TRBV24-1	13	TRBJ2-1	TGTGCCACCAGTGATGGCGGGAGGGCCGGGCAGTTCTTC	CATSDGGRAGQFF
NA	NA	TRBV7-3	16	TRBJ2-4	TGTGCCAGCAGCTTAGGGCCCCAAACGGATCGGAACATTCAGTACTTC	CASSLGPQTDRNIQYF
TRBD2	once	TRBV18	16	TRBJ2-3	TGTGCCAGCTCACGCCGTAGCGGGAGTGGGACAGATACGCAGTATTTT	CASSRRSGSGTDTQYF
NA	NA	TRBV18	14	TRBJ2-7	TGTGCCAGCTCACCATCTCCAGGTATCTACGAGCAGTACTTC	CASSPSPGIYEQYF
NA	NA	TRBV12-3/TRBV12-4	13	TRBJ1-2	TGTGCCAGCAGTTTATCGGTGGACTATGGCTACACCTTC	CASSLSVDYGYTF
NA	NA	TRBV5-1	14	TRBJ1-6	TGCGCCAGCAGCTCCCAGGGGCTAAATTCACCCCTCCACTTT	CASSSQGLNSPLHF
NA	NA	TRBV4-3	17	TRBJ1-6	TGCGCCAGCAGCCAATCCTTGCCGGGATCTGGGAATTCACCCCTCCACTTT	CASSQSLPGSGNSPLHF
NA	NA	TRBV28	15	TRBJ1-2	TGTGCCAGCGGCACTTTAGGGGCGGCTAACTATGGCTACACCTTC	CASGTLGAANYGYTF
TRBD1	NA	TRBV18	15	TRBJ1-1	TGTGCCAGCTCACCGTCGACAGGGGGCAACACTGAAGCTTTCTTT	CASSPSTGGNTEAFF
TRBD1	NA	TRBV3-1/TRBV3-2	13	TRBJ1-1	TGTGCCAGCAGCCACCAACAGGGGACTGAAGCTTTCTTT	CASSHQQGTEAFF
NA	NA	TRBV3-1/TRBV3-2	11	TRBJ2-2	TGTGCCAGCAGTCGTACCGGGGAGCTGTTTTTT	CASSRTGELFF
TRBD1	NA	TRBV18	16	TRBJ1-5	TGTGCCAGCTCACGGCTCGGGACAGGGAGCAATCAGCCCCAGCATTTT	CASSRLGTGSNQPQHF
NA	NA	TRBV3-1/TRBV3-2	12	TRBJ1-1	TGTGCCAGCAGCCAAGCAGACACTGAAGCTTTCTTT	CASSQADTEAFF
NA	once	TRBV27	13	TRBJ1-4	TGTGCCAGCTCCGGCAGGGGTAGTGAAAAACTGTTTTTT	CASSGRGSEKLFF
TRBD2	NA	TRBV15	17	TRBJ2-7	TGTGCCACCAGCACACGGACTAGCGGGGTTAGCTCCTACGAGCAGTACTTC	CATSTRTSGVSSYEQYF
NA	NA	TRBV21-1	18	TRBJ2-3	TGTGCCAGCAGCAAAATTCAACAACTAGCGCATAAGGGCGATACGCAGTATTTT	CASSKIQQLAHKGDTQYF
TRBD2	NA	TRBV5-4	15	TRBJ2-7	TGTGCCAGCAGCTCCCCGCGGCTAGCGGGAGGCGAGCAGTACTTC	CASSSPRLAGGEQYF
NA	NA	TRBV5-6	13	TRBJ2-7	TGTGCCAGCAGCTTGAGGGGTAAGAGCGAGCAGTACTTC	CASSLRGKSEQYF
NA	NA	TRBV7-9	14	TRBJ2-5	TGTGCCAGCAGCTTATCCCAGGGCCAAGAGACCCAGTACTTC	CASSLSQGQETQYF
NA	few	TRBV6-5	16	TRBJ2-3	TGTGCCAGCAGTTACATGGCAGCGGCTAGCACAGATACGCAGTATTTT	CASSYMAAASTDTQYF
TRBD1	NA	TRBV28	11	TRBJ2-7	TGTGCCAGCATCTCGGGACAGGTCCAGTACTTC	CASISGQVQYF